This T cell receptor (beta chain) was sequenced in a study of blood T cell repertoires in COVID-19. Clones were read by immunoSEQ multiplex PCR, and TCRdb kept only the in-frame ones, dropping some. The sample lists around 98,000 clones, 82% seen once, with roughly 11% in the top ten. V lost 0 bases and J lost 0, with 10 bases in between. CDR1 is SGHKS, CDR2 YYEKEE, per germline (reference sequence). The CDR3 is 15 residues long. What was sequenced was peripheral blood. The chain is built from TRBV5-5 and TRBJ2-7; D is perhaps TRBD2 (5 bases). The TCR originated in a man aged 65-85 years with active or convalescent COVID-19. CDR3 amino acids: CASSLGGSSSYEQYF. In DNA form, the CDR3 reads TGTGCCAGCAGCTTGGGAGGGTCTAGCTCCTACGAGCAGTACTTC.